One sample yielded the 17 T cell receptor beta chains listed below, sequenced in a study of cytomegalovirus exposure and HLA in healthy donors listed by TCRdb under 2017. Receptor libraries were prepared by the immunoSEQ multiplex PCR assay. The multiplex PCR relied on a mix of 60 forward primers for TCR Vbeta segments and 13 reverse primers for TCR Jbeta segments. TCRdb took this table from immuneACCESS and kept in-frame rearrangements with V and J called. Such tables lack part of the clones; where checked against another copy, unresolved V genes explain under half of the gap, and the rest is unexplained. In all, the sample holds 170,000 or so clones, and around three quarters of those were seen once. The ten largest clones represent 2.5% to 3.5% of the sample. Sequencing was done on a sample of PBMCs. The receptors stem from a woman aged 40 to 50 in good health and CMV-seronegative.

The chain couples TRBV5-1 to TRBJ1-1; D is uncertain. The CDR3 runs 12 residues. V was shortened by 5 bases and J by 7 bases, with 12 bases between the two germline ends. Germline V lookup: CDR1 SGHRS, CDR2 YFSETQ. CDR3 nucleotide sequence: TGCGCCAGCAGATATCTAGCGGGTGAAGCTTTCTTT. Protein sequence: CASRYLAGEAFF.

V usage is TRBV4-1 and J usage is TRBJ1-1; perhaps TRBD1 as D (6 bases). The CDR3 has 17 amino acids. Looked up from germline, CDR1 is MGHRA and CDR2 is YSYEKL. V was shortened by 0 bases and J by 4 bases, with 18 bases between the two germline ends. CDR3 loop: CASSQEGHRGQGTEAFF. CDR3 nucleotide sequence: TGCGCCAGCAGCCAAGAAGGCCATCGGGGACAAGGCACTGAAGCTTTCTTT.

The V and J genes are TRBV6-6 and TRBJ1-1; no firm D call. V shed 3 bases and J shed 3 bases, with 8 bases lying between them. Germline CDR1 is MNHNY and CDR2 is SVGAGI (reference sequence). The CDR3 extends over 13 amino acids. The CDR3 DNA follows: TGTGCCAGCAGTTATGGGGAGGACACTGAAGCTTTCTTT. Translating it yields CASSYGEDTEAFF.

CDR3 region: CASSQDEWGHTEAFF. The CDR3 nucleotides are TGTGCCAGCAGCCAAGATGAGTGGGGGCACACTGAAGCTTTCTTT. The V and J genes are TRBV4-2 and TRBJ1-1, with TRBD1 as a possible D gene (6 bases). CDR1 is LGHNA and CDR2 is YNFKEQ in the germline V gene. V was cut by 0 bases and J by 3 bases, with 11 bases left in between. The CDR3 runs to 15 residues.

This clone has a single count. The V and J genes are TRBV5-5 and TRBJ1-6, with 7 bases matching TRBD1. V gave up 4 bases and J gave up 0 bases; unmatched junction bases: 4. This CDR3 has 16 amino acids. The germline CDR1 and CDR2 sequences are SGHKS and YYEKEE (reference sequence). This CDR3 is CASSPGQSSYNSPLHF. CDR3 nucleotides: TGTGCCAGCAGCCCGGGACAGAGCTCCTATAATTCACCCCTCCACTTT.

The rearrangement joins TRBV28 to TRBJ2-3, with 7 bases that match TRBD2. Germline CDR1 MDHEN, CDR2 SYDVKM. Trimming took 2 bases from V and 2 from J; bases not matched to a gene: 7. CDR3 length equals 16 residues. The CDR3 DNA reads TGTGCCAGCAGTTTAGGTCCAGCGGGGTTCACAGATACGCAGTATTTT. It specifies CASSLGPAGFTDTQYF. Supplemented by reference TRBV28 and TRBJ2-3, the full variable domain reads DVKVTQSSRYLVKRTGEKVFLECVQDMDHENMFWYRQDPGLGLRLIYFSYDVKMKEKGDIPEGYSVSREKKERFSLILESASTNQTSMYLCASSLGPAGFTDTQYFGPGTRLTVL.

V is TRBV11-2 and J is TRBJ2-1; TRBD1 is a possible D gene (5 bases). V lost 5 bases, J lost 4 bases, and 9 bases lay in between. CDR1 and CDR2 (germline): SGHAT, FQNNGV. The length of the CDR3 is 13 residues. This CDR3 is CASSIGHYNEQFF. The CDR3 nucleotides read TGTGCCAGCAGCATCGGACATTACAATGAGCAGTTCTTC. Filled out from reference TRBV11-2 and TRBJ2-1, the complete variable domain reads EAGVAQSPRYKIIEKRQSVAFWCNPISGHATLYWYQQILGQGPKLLIQFQNNGVVDDSQLPKDRFSAERLKGVDSTLKIQPAKLEDSAVYLCASSIGHYNEQFFGPGTRLTVL.

A note on this clone: Other nucleotide sequences in the sample specify the same CDR3. V and J are TRBV19 and TRBJ1-1, with 7 bases matching TRBD1. Looked up from germline, CDR1 is LNHDA and CDR2 is SQIVND (reference sequence). The V segment lost 5 bases and the J segment 4 bases; nucleotides outside the gene matches: 4. This CDR3 is built from 13 residues. CDR3: CASSRQGSTEAFF. In nucleotides, the CDR3 is TGTGCCAGTAGTCGACAGGGAAGCACTGAAGCTTTCTTT.

This chain connects TRBV18 to TRBJ1-1; weak D call: TRBD1 (5 bases). Germline assignment: CDR1 KGHSH and CDR2 LQKENI. This CDR3 is built from 16 residues. V was trimmed by 0 bases and J by 1 base, leaving 12 bases between them. The CDR3 DNA reads TGTGCCAGCTCACCACCGGTAAATAGGGGGAACACTGAAGCTTTCTTT. Encoded protein: CASSPPVNRGNTEAFF. Filled out from reference TRBV18 and TRBJ1-1, the complete variable domain reads NAGVMQNPRHLVRRRGQEARLRCSPMKGHSHVYWYRQLPEEGLKFMVYLQKENIIDESGMPKERFSAEFPKEGPSILRIQQVVRGDSAAYFCASSPPVNRGNTEAFFGQGTRLTVV.

This clone was seen only once. The gene calls are TRBV6-5 and TRBJ2-2; 8 bases agree with TRBD1. J gave up 4 bases and V 6 bases, and 7 bases lay outside the gene matches. The CDR3 runs 15 residues. Germline V gene data show CDR1 as MNHEY and CDR2 as SVGAGI. The CDR3 region has the DNA TGTGCCAGCAGACCCGACAGGGGAGGCACCGGGGAGCTGTTTTTT. This translates into CASRPDRGGTGELFF.

In this sample, this clone turned up once. The chain recombines TRBV19 with TRBJ2-1; D is perhaps TRBD1 (5 bases). Trimming left V 8 bases short and J 7 bases short, with 12 bases between. The CDR3 has 12 amino acids. CDR1 LNHDA and CDR2 SQIVND come from the germline V gene (reference sequence). The CDR3 sequence: CASGEGVNEQFF. The CDR3, as DNA: TGTGCCAGTGGGGAAGGGGTTAATGAGCAGTTCTTC.

In this sample, this clone turned up a few times. The V gene is TRBV7-9, the J gene TRBJ1-2; a weak D match, TRBD1 (6 bases). The CDR3 contains 14 residues. CDR1 is SEHNR, CDR2 FQNEAQ, per germline (reference sequence). Trimming left V 8 bases short and J 2 bases short, with 15 bases between. The CDR3 DNA sequence: TGTGCCAGCCAACAGGGAAATCGGAACTATGGCTACACCTTC. Protein sequence: CASQQGNRNYGYTF.

This clone was recorded once. V usage is TRBV18 and J usage is TRBJ2-7; 7 nucleotides match TRBD1. The length of the CDR3 is 14 residues. CDR1 KGHSH and CDR2 LQKENI come from the germline V gene. V lost 6 bases to trimming and J lost 3 bases; unmatched junction nucleotides: 8. The CDR3 DNA follows: TGTGCCAGCTCCCCCAAGACAGGGCACTACGAGCAGTACTTC. Its translation: CASSPKTGHYEQYF.

The CDR3 DNA is TGTGCCAGCAGTTCCAACCCCACAGGGTCCGAAAAACTGTTTTTT. Its translation: CASSSNPTGSEKLFF. The chain carries TRBV5-6 and TRBJ1-4, with D perhaps matching TRBD1 (6 bases). Germline V gives CDR1 SGHDT, CDR2 YYEEEE. Trimming removed 5 bases from V and 8 bases from J, with 19 bases in between. The CDR3 loop spans 15 amino acids.

V is TRBV18 and J is TRBJ1-4; D unclear. The germline gives CDR1 KGHSH, CDR2 LQKENI. The CDR3 covers 14 residues. Trimming shortened V by 2 bases and J by 8 bases, and 12 bases separated the two germline ends. The CDR3 DNA is TGTGCCAGCTCACCAGGGGAGGAGGGAGAAAAACTGTTTTTT. This encodes CASSPGEEGEKLFF.

The V and J genes are TRBV6-1 and TRBJ1-1; D may be TRBD1 (6 bases). The germline CDR1 and CDR2 sequences are MNHNS and SASEGT. This CDR3 has 14 residues. V lost 4 bases and J 3 bases, leaving 12 bases between the germline ends. CDR3 sequence: CASSGSQGYTEAFF. CDR3 DNA sequence: TGTGCCAGCAGTGGTTCTCAGGGGTACACTGAAGCTTTCTTT.

In its sample, this clone was seen once. This chain links TRBV5-5 with TRBJ1-6; 8 bases are a match to TRBD1. After removal of 4 bases from V and 8 bases from J, the junction contained 8 bases not matched to a gene. CDR1 SGHKS and CDR2 YYEKEE come from the germline V gene (reference sequence). The CDR3 is made up of 15 amino acids. CDR3 protein: CASSPGQGRDSPLHF. The DNA for the CDR3 is TGTGCCAGCAGCCCAGGACAGGGAAGGGATTCACCCCTCCACTTT.